What follows describes a single TCR beta chain. The data originate from a study of blood T cell repertoires in COVID-19. Study-level information: Both acute and convalescent COVID-19 samples were obtained from the United States, Italy and Spain. Nucleic acid was either cDNA or gDNA, and it came from T cells, B-cell-depleted T cells, or PBMCs.

This CDR3 is 11 amino acids long. Germline V CDR1 and CDR2: LGHDT, YNNKEL (reference sequence). Trimming cost V 9 bases and J 7 bases, with 12 bases left between them. Under the authors' procedure: Amplification of reference gene primers provided the estimated nucleated cell counts. Produced via immunoSEQ multiplex PCR; TCRdb's table is partial and in-frame only. The DNA was the basis for D and trimming; V, J and clone size are from that table. The table has fewer than 75,000 clones, roughly 86% seen once. Sequenced material: peripheral blood. The clonotype comes from a man aged 60 to 75 with active or convalescent COVID-19. The J gene is TRBJ1-1, the V gene TRBV3-1 (or the pseudogene TRBV3-2); D is undetermined. CDR3 loop: CASRGGGEAFF. The CDR3 nucleotides read TGTGCCAGTCGGGGAGGAGGTGAAGCTTTCTTT.